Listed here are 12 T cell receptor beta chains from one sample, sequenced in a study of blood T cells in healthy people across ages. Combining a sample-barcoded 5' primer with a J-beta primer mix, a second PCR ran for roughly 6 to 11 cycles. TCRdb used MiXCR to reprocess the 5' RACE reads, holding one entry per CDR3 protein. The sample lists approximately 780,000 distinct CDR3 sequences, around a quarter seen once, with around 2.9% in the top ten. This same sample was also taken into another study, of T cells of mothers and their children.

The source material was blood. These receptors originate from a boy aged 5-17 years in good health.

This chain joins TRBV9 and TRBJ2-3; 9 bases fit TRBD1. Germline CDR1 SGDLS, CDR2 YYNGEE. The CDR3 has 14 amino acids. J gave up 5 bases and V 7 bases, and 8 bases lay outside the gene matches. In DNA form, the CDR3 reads TGTGCCAGCCACAGGACAGGGGTTGGAGATACGCAGTATTTT. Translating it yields CASHRTGVGDTQYF. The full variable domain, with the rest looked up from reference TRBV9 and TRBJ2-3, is DSGVTQTPKHLITATGQRVTLRCSPRSGDLSVYWYQQSLDQGLQFLIQYYNGEERAKGNILERFSAQQFPDLHSELNLSSLELGDSALYFCASHRTGVGDTQYFGPGTRLTVL.

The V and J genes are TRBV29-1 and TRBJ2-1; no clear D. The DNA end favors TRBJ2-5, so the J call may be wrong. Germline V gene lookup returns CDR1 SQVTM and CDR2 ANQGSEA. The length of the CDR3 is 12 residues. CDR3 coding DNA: TGCAGCGTTCTGCATCCGTGGAAGACCCAGTACTTC. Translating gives CSVLHPWKTQYF.

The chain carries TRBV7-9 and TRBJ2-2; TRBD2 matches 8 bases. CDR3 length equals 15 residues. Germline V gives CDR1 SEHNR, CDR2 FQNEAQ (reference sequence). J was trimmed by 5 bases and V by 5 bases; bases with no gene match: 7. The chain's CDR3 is CASSVTSGKTGELFF. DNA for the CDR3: TGTGCCAGCAGCGTTACTAGCGGAAAGACCGGGGAGCTGTTTTTT. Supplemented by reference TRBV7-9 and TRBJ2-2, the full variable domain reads DTGVSQNPRHKITKRGQNVTFRCDPISEHNRLYWYRQTLGQGPEFLTYFQNEAQLEKSRLLSDRFSAERPKGSFSTLEIQRTEQGDSAMYLCASSVTSGKTGELFFGEGSRLTVL.

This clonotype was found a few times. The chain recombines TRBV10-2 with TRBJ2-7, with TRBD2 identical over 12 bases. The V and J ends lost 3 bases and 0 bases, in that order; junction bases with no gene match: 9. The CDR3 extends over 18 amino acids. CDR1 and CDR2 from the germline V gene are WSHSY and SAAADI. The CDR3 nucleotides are TGCGCCAGCAGTGAAGGACTAGCGGGGCCCCTCTTCTCCTACGAGCAGTACTTC. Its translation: CASSEGLAGPLFSYEQYF.

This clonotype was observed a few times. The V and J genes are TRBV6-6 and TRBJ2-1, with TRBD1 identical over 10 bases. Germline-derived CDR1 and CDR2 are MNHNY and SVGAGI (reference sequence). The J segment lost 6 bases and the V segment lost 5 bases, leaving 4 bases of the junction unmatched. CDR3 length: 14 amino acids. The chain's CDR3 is CASSGTGVSNEQFF. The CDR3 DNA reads TGTGCCAGCAGTGGGACAGGGGTAAGCAATGAGCAGTTCTTC.

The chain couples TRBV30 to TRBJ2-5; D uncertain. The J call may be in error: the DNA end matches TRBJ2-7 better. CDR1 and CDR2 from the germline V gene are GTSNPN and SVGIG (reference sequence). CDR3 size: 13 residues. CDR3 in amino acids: CAWRVKGAYEQYF. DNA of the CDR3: TGTGCCTGGAGGGTTAAGGGTGCCTACGAGCAGTACTTC.

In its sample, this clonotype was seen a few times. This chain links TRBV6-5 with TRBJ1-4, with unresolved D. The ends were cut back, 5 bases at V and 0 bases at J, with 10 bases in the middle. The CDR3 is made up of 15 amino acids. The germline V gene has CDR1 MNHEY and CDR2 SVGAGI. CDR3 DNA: TGTGCCAGCAGTCCGGATTGGGCAACTAATGAAAAACTGTTTTTT. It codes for CASSPDWATNEKLFF.

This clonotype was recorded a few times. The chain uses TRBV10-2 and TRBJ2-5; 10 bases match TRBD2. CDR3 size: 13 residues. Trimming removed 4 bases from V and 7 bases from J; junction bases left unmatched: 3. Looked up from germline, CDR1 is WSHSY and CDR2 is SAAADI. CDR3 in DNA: TGCGCCAGCAGTGGTCCTAGCGGGGGGACCCAGTACTTC. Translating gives CASSGPSGGTQYF.

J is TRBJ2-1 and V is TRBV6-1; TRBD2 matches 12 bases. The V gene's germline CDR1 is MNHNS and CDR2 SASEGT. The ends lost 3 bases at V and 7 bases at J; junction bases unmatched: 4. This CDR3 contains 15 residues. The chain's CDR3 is CASSDLAGGWNEQFF. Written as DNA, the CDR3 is TGTGCCAGCAGTGATCTAGCGGGGGGGTGGAATGAGCAGTTCTTC.

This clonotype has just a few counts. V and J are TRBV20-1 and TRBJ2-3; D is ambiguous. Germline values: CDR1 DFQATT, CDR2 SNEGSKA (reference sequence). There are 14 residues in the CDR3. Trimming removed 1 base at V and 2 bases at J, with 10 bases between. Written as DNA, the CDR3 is TGCAGTGCTAGAGGCGTGGGCTTCACAGATACGCAGTATTTT. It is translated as CSARGVGFTDTQYF.

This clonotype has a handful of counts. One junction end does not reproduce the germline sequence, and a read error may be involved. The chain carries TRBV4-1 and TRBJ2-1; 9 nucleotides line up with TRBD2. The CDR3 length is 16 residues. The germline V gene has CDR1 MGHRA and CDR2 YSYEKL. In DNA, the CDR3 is TGCGCCAGCAGCCAAATAGCGGGAGTGGGAGGCAATGGGCAGTTCTTC. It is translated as CASSQIAGVGGNGQFF.

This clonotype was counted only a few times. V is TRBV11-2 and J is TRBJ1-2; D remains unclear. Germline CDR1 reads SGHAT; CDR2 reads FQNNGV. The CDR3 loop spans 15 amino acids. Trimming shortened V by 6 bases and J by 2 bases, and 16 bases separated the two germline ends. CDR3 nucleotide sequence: TGTGCCAGCAGTCCCGGGTCCAGAAGAAACTATGGCTACACCTTC. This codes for CASSPGSRRNYGYTF.